This entry describes one T cell receptor (beta chain). This sample was taken from a study of blood T cell repertoires in COVID-19. Method: immunoSEQ multiplex PCR; TCRdb's copy keeps in-frame clones and lacks some. Of under 90,000 clones detected, over 65% appear once; the ten largest clones hold around 5%. Germline CDR1 is LNHDA and CDR2 is SQIVND (reference sequence). CDR3 length: 14 residues. Between the trimmed V and J ends, which lost 3 bases and 4 bases, there was a span of 11 bases. The chain has TRBV19 and TRBJ2-3; TRBD2 is a possible D gene (7 bases). This TCR was recovered from a man in his fifties or sixties with active or convalescent COVID-19. Material: peripheral blood. CDR3 DNA: TGTGCCAGTAGTATTGGCGGGGGCGCAGATACGCAGTATTTT. It is translated as CASSIGGGADTQYF.